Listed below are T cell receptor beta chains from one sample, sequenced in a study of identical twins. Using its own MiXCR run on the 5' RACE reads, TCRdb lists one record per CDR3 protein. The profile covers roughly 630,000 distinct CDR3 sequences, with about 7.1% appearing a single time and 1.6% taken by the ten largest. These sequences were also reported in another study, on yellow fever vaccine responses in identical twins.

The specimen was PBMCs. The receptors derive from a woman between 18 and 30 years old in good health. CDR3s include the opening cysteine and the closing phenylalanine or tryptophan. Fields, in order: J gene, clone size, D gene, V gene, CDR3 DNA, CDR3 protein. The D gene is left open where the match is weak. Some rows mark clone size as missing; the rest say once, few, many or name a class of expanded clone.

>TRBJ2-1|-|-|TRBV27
TGTGCCAGCAGTTCCGTAAGGTCATACAATGAGCAGTTCTTC
CASSSVRSYNEQFF
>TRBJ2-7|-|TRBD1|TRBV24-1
TGTGCCACCAGTGGGGTGACAGGGGATCGGGACGAGCAGTACTTC
CATSGVTGDRDEQYF
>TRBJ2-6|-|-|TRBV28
TGTGCCAGCAGTTTACTCGTTCCCTCTGGGGCCAACGTCCTGACTTTC
CASSLLVPSGANVLTF
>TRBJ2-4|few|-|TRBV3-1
TGTGCCAGCAGCCAAGATCGGTCTTCGGGCATTCAGTACTTC
CASSQDRSSGIQYF
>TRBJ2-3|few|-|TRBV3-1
TGTGCCAGCAGCCAAGGGGGCCCTCCCACAGATACGCAGTATTTT
CASSQGGPPTDTQYF
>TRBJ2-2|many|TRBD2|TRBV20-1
TGCAGTGCTAGAGAGGGACTAGCGGGACCGAACACCGGGGAGCTGTTTTTT
CSAREGLAGPNTGELFF
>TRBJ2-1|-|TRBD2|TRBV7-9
TGTGCCAGCGCGGGACTAGCGGGAGCGGGGTCCTACAATGAGCAGTTCTTC
CASAGLAGAGSYNEQFF
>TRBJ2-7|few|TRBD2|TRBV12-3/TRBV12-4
TGTGCCAGCAGTTTTTGGCTAGCGGGATACGAGCAGTACTTC
CASSFWLAGYEQYF
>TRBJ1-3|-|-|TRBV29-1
TGCAGCGCCATGAGAGGCTCTGGAAACACCATATATTTT
CSAMRGSGNTIYF
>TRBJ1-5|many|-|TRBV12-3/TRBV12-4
TGTGCCAGCAGTTTGCTAGGGGCAAATCAGCCCCAGCATTTT
CASSLLGANQPQHF
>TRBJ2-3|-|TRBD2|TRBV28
TGTGCCAGCAGTGCCGAGCGGGAGAGAACAGATACGCAGTATTTT
CASSAERERTDTQYF
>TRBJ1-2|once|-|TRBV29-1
TGCAGCGTTGTGCAGGGTGGCTATGGCTACACCTTC
CSVVQGGYGYTF
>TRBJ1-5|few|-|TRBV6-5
TGTGCCAGCAGTTACGGCAGGGAGCGTACTCAGCCCCAGCATTTT
CASSYGRERTQPQHF
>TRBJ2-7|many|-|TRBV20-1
TGCAGTGCTAGAGATTCCTCGGGGAGCTCCTACGAGCAGTACTTC
CSARDSSGSSYEQYF
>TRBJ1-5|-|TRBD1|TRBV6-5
TGTGCCAGCAGTTACATTGGACAGGGGGTAATCGGGCCCCAGCATTTT
CASSYIGQGVIGPQHF
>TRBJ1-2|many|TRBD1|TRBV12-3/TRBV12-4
TGTGCCAGCAGTCCCATGACAGGGGTGCGTTCTGGCTACACCTTC
CASSPMTGVRSGYTF
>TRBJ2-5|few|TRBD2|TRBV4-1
TGCGCCAGCAGCCAAGATGGGGGACTAGTGGGCCGAGAGACCCAGTACTTC
CASSQDGGLVGRETQYF
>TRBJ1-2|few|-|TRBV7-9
TGTGCCAGCAGCCCAATGGGGCAGTTATATGGCTACACCTTC
CASSPMGQLYGYTF
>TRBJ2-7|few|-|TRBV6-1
TGTGCCAGCGGACAATTCTACGAGCAGTACTTC
CASGQFYEQYF
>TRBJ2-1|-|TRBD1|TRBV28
TGTGCCAGCACCCGGAGAGACAGGGACCTCAATGAGCAGTTCTTC
CASTRRDRDLNEQFF
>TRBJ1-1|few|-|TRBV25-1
TGTGCCAGCAGTGAAGAGCTCTCTGAAGCTTTCTTT
CASSEELSEAFF
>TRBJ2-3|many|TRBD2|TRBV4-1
TGCGCCAGCAGCCAAGTGGGGACTAGCGGGGTAGGGGATACGCAGTATTTT
CASSQVGTSGVGDTQYF
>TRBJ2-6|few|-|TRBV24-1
TGTGCCACCAGTGATTCCCTCAAGGGCCCGGGGGCCAACGTCCTGACTTTC
CATSDSLKGPGANVLTF
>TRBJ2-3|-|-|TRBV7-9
TGTGCCAGCAGCTCCCAGGGTCGGCCAGATACGCAGTATTTT
CASSSQGRPDTQYF
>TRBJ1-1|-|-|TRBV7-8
TGTGCCAGCAGCTTAGTGAGGGACTTGAACACTGAAGCTTTCTTT
CASSLVRDLNTEAFF
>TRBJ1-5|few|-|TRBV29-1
TGCAGCGTTGAAGATCAGCCAGGTCAGCCCCAGCATTTT
CSVEDQPGQPQHF
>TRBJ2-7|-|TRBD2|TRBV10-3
TGTGCCATCAGTCGGACTAGCGGGAGTAACTACGAGCAGTACTTC
CAISRTSGSNYEQYF
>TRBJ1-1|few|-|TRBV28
TGTGCCAGCCCCCCGGGCAGGGGGAACACTGAAGCTTTCTTT
CASPPGRGNTEAFF
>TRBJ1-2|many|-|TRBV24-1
TGTGCCACCAGTCGGGACAAACTGAACTATGGCTACACCTTC
CATSRDKLNYGYTF
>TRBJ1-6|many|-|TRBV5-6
TGTGCCAGTGGGCAGCTAAATTCACCCCTCCACTTT
CASGQLNSPLHF
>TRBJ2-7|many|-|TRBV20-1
TGCAGTGCTAGTCGCCAGCGCAGCTCCTACGAGCAGTACTTC
CSASRQRSSYEQYF
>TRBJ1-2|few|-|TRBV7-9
TGTGCCAGCAGCCCGTCCCCAGCCAACTATGGCTACACCTTC
CASSPSPANYGYTF
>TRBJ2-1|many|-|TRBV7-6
TGTGCCAGCAGCTTAGCAGTCGCCCTTAGCGGCCAGATCTACAATGAGCAGTTCTTC
CASSLAVALSGQIYNEQFF
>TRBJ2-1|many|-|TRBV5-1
TGCGCCAGCAGCCTTAGTAGGGGGGGCAATGAGCAGTTCTTC
CASSLSRGGNEQFF
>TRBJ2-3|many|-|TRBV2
TGTGCCAGCAGTGAAGAGAGGGGCACAGATACGCAGTATTTT
CASSEERGTDTQYF
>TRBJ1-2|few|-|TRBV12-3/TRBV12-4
TGTGCCAGCAGCCCGCCCGGGCCTAACTATGGCTACACCTTC
CASSPPGPNYGYTF
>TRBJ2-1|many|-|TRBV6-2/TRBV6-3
TGTGCCAGCAGTGACACGGACTATAGATCCTACAATGAGCAGTTCTTC
CASSDTDYRSYNEQFF
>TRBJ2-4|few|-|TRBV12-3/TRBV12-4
TGTGCCAGCAGTTTATTGGACGAAAACATTCAGTACTTC
CASSLLDENIQYF
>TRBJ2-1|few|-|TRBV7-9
TGTGCCAGCCCCCCCCGCCTTAATGAGCAGTTCTTC
CASPPRLNEQFF
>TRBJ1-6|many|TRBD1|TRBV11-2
TGTGCCAGCAGCTCTTACAGGGGGTCGGATAATTCACCCCTCCACTTT
CASSSYRGSDNSPLHF
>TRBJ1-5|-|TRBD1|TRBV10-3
TGTGCCACCGGTGGACAGGACAATCAGCCCCAGCATTTT
CATGGQDNQPQHF
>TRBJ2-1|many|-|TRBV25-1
TGTGCCAGCAGATGGGGGGGGCGGAATGAGCAGTTCTTC
CASRWGGRNEQFF
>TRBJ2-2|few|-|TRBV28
TGTGCCAGCAGCCGCCGCGAGGGGAGCGGGGAGCTGTTTTTT
CASSRREGSGELFF
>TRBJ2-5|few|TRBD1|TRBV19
TGTGCCAGTAGTCCGGGACAGGCTAGATACCAAGAGACCCAGTACTTC
CASSPGQARYQETQYF
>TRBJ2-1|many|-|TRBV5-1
TGCGCCAGCAGCTTTTGGCAAAGATACAATGAGCAGTTCTTC
CASSFWQRYNEQFF
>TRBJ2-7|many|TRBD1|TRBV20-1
TGCAGTGCTAGTCTCGGGACAGGGTTATACGAGCAGTACTTC
CSASLGTGLYEQYF
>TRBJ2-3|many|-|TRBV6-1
TGTGCCAGCAGTGAGGACACAGATACGCAGTATTTT
CASSEDTDTQYF
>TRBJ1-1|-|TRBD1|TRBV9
TGTGCCAGCAGCTACCGGACAGGGACCACTGAAGCTTTCTTT
CASSYRTGTTEAFF